The sequence of this TCR beta chain was determined in a study of control samples from healthy donors and cancer patients. The CDR3 loop spans 15 amino acids. V gave up 4 bases and J gave up 4 bases, with 15 bases separating them. The germline V gene has CDR1 MRHNA and CDR2 SNTAGT. This clone was observed a handful of times. Sequencing was performed with immunoSEQ multiplex PCR; in TCRdb, only in-frame clones are kept and a portion is missing. The sample includes 82,000 or so clones, around 94% seen only once; the top ten take less than 6%. The origin of this receptor is a woman aged 18-30 years in good health. The chain has TRBV6-4 and TRBJ2-3; D is tentatively TRBD1 or TRBD2 (5 bases each). Sequencing used blood. CDR3 bases: TGTGCCAGCAGTGCCTCCGTCGGGGCCCCAGATACGCAGTATTTT. Translation: CASSASVGAPDTQYF.